Listed below are T cell receptor beta chains from one sample, sequenced in a study of graft-versus-host responses after intestinal transplantation. Sequencing used immunoSEQ multiplex PCR; TCRdb keeps in-frame clones, though not all of them. This sample has about 23,000 clones, with 85% to 95% found just once. The specimen comprised PBMCs, sampled approximately 38 days after intestinal transplant. These receptors all come from a human patient who received an intestinal transplant, so some T cells may come from the graft donor. CDR3s include the opening cysteine and the closing phenylalanine or tryptophan. The D gene is left open where the match is weak. For some rows the clone size is stated as once, few or many, or as a class when expanded; others skip it.

D gene,J gene,clone size,V gene,CDR3 DNA,CDR3 protein
.,TRBJ2-2,.,TRBV21-1,TGTGCCAGCACCCCATGGAGGGGGCGAACACAAGCCGGGGAGCTGTTTTTT,CASTPWRGRTQAGELFF
.,TRBJ2-6,.,TRBV5-1,TGCGCCAGCAGCTCCCGAGCGGCCCTCACCTCTGGGGCCAACGTCCTGACTTTC,CASSSRAALTSGANVLTF
.,TRBJ2-2,.,TRBV11-2,TGTGCCAGCAGCCCTTGGGGGGGCAGGGCACTGAACACCGGGGAGCTGTTTTTT,CASSPWGGRALNTGELFF
.,TRBJ2-1,.,TRBV5-1,TGCGCCAGCAGCTTGGCCTCCACCTACAATGAGCAGTTCTTC,CASSLASTYNEQFF
.,TRBJ2-7,.,TRBV6-1,TGTGCCAGCAGTGACATCCCCAATTCGGGGTCCTACGAGCAGTACTTC,CASSDIPNSGSYEQYF
TRBD1,TRBJ1-2,.,TRBV4-3,TGCGCCAGCAGCCTGGAGAGGGGGCGTTTGGTCGACTATGGCTACACCTTC,CASSLERGRLVDYGYTF
TRBD2,TRBJ2-3,.,TRBV27,TGTGCCAGCAGTTTGTGGACTAGCGGGAGAGATACGCAGTATTTT,CASSLWTSGRDTQYF
.,TRBJ2-5,.,TRBV28,TGTGCCAGCAGTTTGGACAGTCCCTGGGAGACCCAGTACTTC,CASSLDSPWETQYF
TRBD1,TRBJ2-1,.,TRBV29-1,TGCAGCGTTGAAAGGGACAGAGCCGTTGAGCAGTTCTTC,CSVERDRAVEQFF
.,TRBJ1-1,.,TRBV19,TGTGCCAGTAGTCTGGGGACGGCGAACACTGAAGCTTTCTTT,CASSLGTANTEAFF
.,TRBJ2-3,.,TRBV6-1,TGTGCCAGCCGGGACTGGCGGCATAGCACAGATACGCAGTATTTT,CASRDWRHSTDTQYF
.,TRBJ1-2,once,TRBV27,TGTGCCAGCAGTCCATACCCTGGGGGGGCTGTAAACTATGGCTACACCTTC,CASSPYPGGAVNYGYTF
TRBD2,TRBJ2-3,.,TRBV27,TGTGCCAGCAGTTTATTGGGACTAGCGGCCCCCACAGATACGCAGTATTTT,CASSLLGLAAPTDTQYF
.,TRBJ2-3,.,TRBV27,TGTGCCAGCAGTTTATCTCTAGGAGACTGGAAGGCAGATACGCAGTATTTT,CASSLSLGDWKADTQYF
.,TRBJ2-5,.,TRBV6-5,TGTGCCAGCAGATCCGGGACCTTCAGCCAAGAGACCCAGTACTTC,CASRSGTFSQETQYF
.,TRBJ2-7,.,TRBV4-2,TGTGCCAGCAGCCAAGAAATCCAGGAAAGGACCTACGAGCAGTACTTC,CASSQEIQERTYEQYF
TRBD2,TRBJ2-5,once,TRBV5-6,TGTGCCAGCAGCCCAGGAGGATCTAGCGGGATCCAAGAGACCCAGTACTTC,CASSPGGSSGIQETQYF
.,TRBJ2-7,.,TRBV7-9,TGTGCCAGCAGCTTTCTAACAAACTTTAGCGGTACCTCCTACGAGCAGTACTTC,CASSFLTNFSGTSYEQYF
.,TRBJ1-1,.,TRBV14,TGTGCCAGCAGCCAACGGGAAGGCACTGAAGCTTTCTTT,CASSQREGTEAFF
.,TRBJ2-5,.,TRBV29-1,TGCAGCGTTGAAGGGGCCCGACCCCTACAAGAGACCCAGTACTTC,CSVEGARPLQETQYF
.,TRBJ2-2,.,TRBV7-3,TGTGCCAGCAGCTTGACAGACACCGGGGAGCTGTTTTTT,CASSLTDTGELFF
TRBD1,TRBJ1-5,.,TRBV6-1,TGTGCCAGCAGCAGGGGACAGGACCAGCCCCAGCATTTT,CASSRGQDQPQHF
.,TRBJ2-4,.,TRBV27,TGTGCCAGCAGTCCAAAGGGGATACTAGCCAAAAACATTCAGTACTTC,CASSPKGILAKNIQYF
.,TRBJ1-5,.,TRBV6-5,TGTGCCAGCAGCGAGGATGACGGTAGCAATCAGCCCCAGCATTTT,CASSEDDGSNQPQHF
.,TRBJ2-7,.,TRBV2,TGTGCCAGCAGGAATCCAGGCTACGAGCAGTACTTC,CASRNPGYEQYF
.,TRBJ2-1,.,TRBV9,TGTGCCAGCAGCCCCGAGGGGGAGTCCTACAATGAGCAGTTCTTC,CASSPEGESYNEQFF
TRBD2,TRBJ2-3,.,TRBV6-1,TGTGCCAGCAGTGAATTAGGGGAGCGGGAGGGGATTGGGGATACGCAGTATTTT,CASSELGEREGIGDTQYF
.,TRBJ2-3,few,TRBV27,TGTGCCAGCAGCAGACCCCTTACAGATACGCAGTATTTT,CASSRPLTDTQYF
.,TRBJ2-5,.,TRBV23-1,TGCGCCAGCAGCCGCTGCCCCGGAGGGGATCGTGAGACCCAGTACTTC,CASSRCPGGDRETQYF
.,TRBJ1-1,.,TRBV4-3,TGCGCCAGCAGCCACGGGACACAGAACACTGAAGCTTTCTTT,CASSHGTQNTEAFF
TRBD2,TRBJ2-1,.,TRBV10-3,TGTGCCATCAGTGTCAAGACTAGCGGGATCGATGAGCAGTTCTTC,CAISVKTSGIDEQFF
.,TRBJ1-1,.,TRBV19,TGTGCCAGTAGTATAGGGCAGACGAACACTGAAGCTTTCTTT,CASSIGQTNTEAFF
.,TRBJ2-7,once,TRBV28,TGTGCCAGCAGTTTAACCCCCCCAGGGTCGGGCTACGAGCAGTACTTC,CASSLTPPGSGYEQYF
.,TRBJ2-1,.,TRBV27,TGTGCCAGCAGTCCGTTGGGGCGGTTAACCTACAATGAGCAGTTCTTC,CASSPLGRLTYNEQFF
.,TRBJ1-1,.,TRBV6-5,TGTGCCAGCAGTATACAGTTCGAGGGCACTGAAGCTTTCTTT,CASSIQFEGTEAFF
.,TRBJ2-7,.,TRBV15,TGTGCCACCAGCAGAGTTGGGGGCTACGAGCAGTACTTC,CATSRVGGYEQYF
TRBD1,TRBJ2-5,.,TRBV27,TGTGCCAGCAGTTTCCGGACAGGGGAAGAGACCCAGTACTTC,CASSFRTGEETQYF
.,TRBJ1-1,.,TRBV29-1,TGCAGCGTTGTAATAGGGGGCACTGAAGCTTTCTTT,CSVVIGGTEAFF
.,TRBJ2-7,.,TRBV4-3,TGCGCCAGCAGCCAAGAGGACCTACCGGTCTACGAGCAGTACTTC,CASSQEDLPVYEQYF
.,TRBJ1-2,.,TRBV19,TGTGCCAGTAGTATAGATCCCGCAGACAACTATGGCTACACCTTC,CASSIDPADNYGYTF
.,TRBJ1-2,.,TRBV30,TGTGCCTGGAGTGATTACACAGGGATGAAATACGGCTACACCTTC,CAWSDYTGMKYGYTF
TRBD2,TRBJ2-7,.,TRBV19,TGTGCCAGTAGTTGGAAACTAGCGGCCTACGAGCAGTACTTC,CASSWKLAAYEQYF
.,TRBJ2-1,.,TRBV9,TGTGCCAGCAGCGCCCTCAAACGAGGATCCTACAATGAGCAGTTCTTC,CASSALKRGSYNEQFF
TRBD2,TRBJ2-2,.,TRBV6-5,TGTGCCAGCAGTTTAGCGGGAGGGAACACCGGGGAGCTGTTTTTT,CASSLAGGNTGELFF
TRBD2,TRBJ2-1,.,TRBV11-2,TGTGCCAGCAGCTTAAGTCCGGGGGGTTACAATGAGCAGTTCTTC,CASSLSPGGYNEQFF
.,TRBJ2-7,.,TRBV5-1,TGCGCCAGCAGCCCACGGACTTACTACGAGCAGTACTTC,CASSPRTYYEQYF
TRBD2,TRBJ2-1,once,TRBV5-5,TGTGCCAGCAGCTTCCATTCTTATAGCGGGTATGAGCAGTTCTTC,CASSFHSYSGYEQFF
TRBD1,TRBJ2-7,once,TRBV7-7,TGTGCCAGCAGCCCAGGACAGGGGAGCTCCTACGAGCAGTACTTC,CASSPGQGSSYEQYF
.,TRBJ1-2,.,TRBV9,TGTGCCAGCAGCGTAGGTAACGGGCCGGGCTATGGCTACACCTTC,CASSVGNGPGYGYTF
TRBD2,TRBJ2-1,.,TRBV4-1,TGCGCCAGCAGCCGAATAGCGGGACCCTCCTACAATGAGCAGTTCTTC,CASSRIAGPSYNEQFF
TRBD2,TRBJ2-7,.,TRBV30,TGTGCCTGGATGAGGACTAGCGGGTATTACGAGCAGTACTTC,CAWMRTSGYYEQYF
TRBD1,TRBJ2-7,.,TRBV7-3,TGTGCCAGCAGCTTAGGGTACTGGACAGGGCTTTCCGAGCAGTACTTC,CASSLGYWTGLSEQYF